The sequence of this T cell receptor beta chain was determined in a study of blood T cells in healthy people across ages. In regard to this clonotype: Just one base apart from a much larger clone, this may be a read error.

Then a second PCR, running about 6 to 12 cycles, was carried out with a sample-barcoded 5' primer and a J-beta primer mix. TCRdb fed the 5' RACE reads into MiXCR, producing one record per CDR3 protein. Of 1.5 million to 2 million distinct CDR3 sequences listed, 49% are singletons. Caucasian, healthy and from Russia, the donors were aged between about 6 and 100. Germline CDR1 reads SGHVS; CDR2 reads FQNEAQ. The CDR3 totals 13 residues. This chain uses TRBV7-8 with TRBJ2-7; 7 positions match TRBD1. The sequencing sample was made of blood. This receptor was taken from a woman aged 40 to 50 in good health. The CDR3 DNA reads TGTGCCTGCAGCTTGACAGGGATCCACGAGCAGTACTTC. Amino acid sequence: CACSLTGIHEQYF.